One and the same sample provided the 14 T cell receptor beta chains below, sequenced in a study of Ad26.COV2.S vaccination and SARS-CoV-2 variants. The sample's treatment: some 20 received Ad26.COV2.S at low or high dose, single or two shots; several received placebo; per-sample allocation not given. Sampling occurred on day 63 after the first vaccine or placebo injection. Assay used: immunoSEQ multiplex PCR; TCRdb lists only in-frame clones, some missing. The table includes 350,000 to 500,000 clones, about nine tenths detected once. The sequencing here drew on peripheral blood, taken in a trial of Ad26.COV2.S vaccine versus placebo. The receptor source for this set is a person between 18 and 60 years old who received the Ad26.COV2.S COVID-19 vaccine or a placebo.

The rearrangement uses TRBV10-1 and TRBJ2-1; perhaps TRBD1 as D (5 bases). The CDR3 totals 16 residues. Germline values: CDR1 WNHNN, CDR2 SYGVQD (reference sequence). Trimming took off 9 bases at V and 4 bases at J, with 22 bases between the two ends. The CDR3 DNA reads TGCGCCAGATACAAAACAGGTCATCAACCTTACAATGAGCAGTTCTTC. Translated: CARYKTGHQPYNEQFF.

The chain couples TRBV5-6 to TRBJ1-5; tentative D call: TRBD1 (6 bases). V was trimmed by 6 bases and J by 0 bases, leaving 16 bases between them. CDR1 and CDR2 from the germline V gene are SGHDT and YYEEEE. The CDR3 has 16 residues. The CDR3 loop is CASTLRQAYSNQPQHF. The CDR3 nucleotides read TGTGCCAGCACCCTAAGACAGGCCTATAGCAATCAGCCCCAGCATTTT.

The table lists this clone with a few counts. This chain joins TRBV7-8 and TRBJ1-5, with D uncertain. CDR1 is SGHVS and CDR2 is FQNEAQ in the germline V gene. Between the trimmed V and J ends, which lost 2 bases and 6 bases, there was a span of 11 bases. CDR3 length equals 14 residues. The CDR3 sequence: CASSLIGGGQPQHF. The CDR3 DNA sequence: TGTGCCAGCAGCTTAATTGGAGGAGGTCAGCCCCAGCATTTT.

This chain joins TRBV7-2 and TRBJ1-2; TRBD1 agrees at 7 bases. Per the germline V gene, CDR1 is SGHTA and CDR2 is FQGNSA. Trimming at V came to 7 bases and at J to 0 bases, leaving 5 bases not matched to a gene. This CDR3 is 14 amino acids long. The CDR3 sequence: CASTAGTANYGYTF. DNA for the CDR3: TGTGCCAGCACCGCCGGGACAGCTAACTATGGCTACACCTTC.

The chain recombines TRBV30 with TRBJ2-5; possibly TRBD2 for D (5 bases). V lost 5 bases and J 2 bases, leaving 15 bases between the germline ends. The CDR3 consists of 14 residues. Germline values: CDR1 GTSNPN, CDR2 SVGIG (reference sequence). CDR3 residues: CAWFFGEPQETQYF. CDR3 in DNA: TGTGCCTGGTTTTTTGGGGAGCCTCAAGAGACCCAGTACTTC.

The J gene is TRBJ1-2, the V gene TRBV7-2, with 7 bases aligning to TRBD1. Germline V gives CDR1 SGHTA, CDR2 FQGNSA. The CDR3 spans 16 residues. The ends lost 5 bases at V and 0 bases at J; junction bases unmatched: 9. CDR3 protein: CASSLGGKGANYGYTF. Written as DNA, the CDR3 is TGTGCCAGCAGCCTAGGGGGCAAGGGGGCTAACTATGGCTACACCTTC.

V gene TRBV28 combines with J gene TRBJ1-5; D ambiguous. Germline-derived CDR1 and CDR2 are MDHEN and SYDVKM. Trimming took 6 bases from V and 0 from J, leaving 15 bases between them. There are 16 residues in the CDR3. The CDR3, as DNA: TGTGCCAGCAGCCCCCACTTAGGAAATAGCAATCAGCCCCAGCATTTT. Amino acid sequence: CASSPHLGNSNQPQHF.

The CDR3 loop is CASSLTGTSYEQYF. CDR3 coding DNA: TGTGCCAGCAGTTTAACAGGAACAAGCTACGAGCAGTACTTC. The chain uses TRBV6-2 or TRBV6-3 and TRBJ2-7; tentative D call: TRBD1 (5 bases). Trimming removed 4 bases at V and 3 bases at J, with 13 bases between. In germline, CDR1 is MNHEY, CDR2 SVGEGT. CDR3 length: 14 residues.

In this sample, this clone turned up once. The gene calls are TRBV14 and TRBJ2-3; D not certain. The germline CDR1 and CDR2 sequences are SGHDN and FVKESK. The CDR3 length is 19 residues. Trimming shortened V by 1 base and J by 2 bases, and 22 bases separated the two germline ends. CDR3 region: CASSQGLEQTNFLTDTQYF. The CDR3 DNA is TGTGCCAGCAGCCAAGGTTTGGAACAGACCAATTTTCTCACAGATACGCAGTATTTT.

The chain has TRBV27 and TRBJ2-2; 10 positions agree with TRBD1. The V segment lost 5 bases and the J segment 1 base; nucleotides outside the gene matches: 4. The CDR3 sequence is 16 residues long. Germline loops: CDR1 MNHEY, CDR2 SMNVEV (reference sequence). CDR3 coding DNA: TGTGCCAGCAGTCTCGGACAGGGGGGGAACACCGGGGAGCTGTTTTTT. Encoded protein: CASSLGQGGNTGELFF.

The chain links TRBV15 to TRBJ2-1; either TRBD1 or TRBD2 may supply D (5 bases each). This CDR3 is 20 amino acids long. Germline loops: CDR1 LNHNV, CDR2 YYDKDF (reference sequence). V was cut by 0 bases and J by 0 bases, with 21 bases left in between. Written as DNA, the CDR3 is TGTGCCACCAGCAGAGATATAGGAGTGGGAGAGGGGAGCTCCTACAATGAGCAGTTCTTC. Translation: CATSRDIGVGEGSSYNEQFF.

A single count supports this clone. This chain connects TRBV7-6 to TRBJ2-7, with a tentative D call TRBD1 (6 bases). V lost 3 bases, J lost 2 bases, and 14 bases lay in between. Per the germline V gene, CDR1 is SGHVS and CDR2 is FNYEAQ. This CDR3 region has 15 residues. The CDR3 sequence is CASSLTNRVAYEQYF. The CDR3 DNA follows: TGTGCCAGCAGCTTGACAAACAGGGTCGCCTACGAGCAGTACTTC.

The DNA for the CDR3 is TGTGCCAGCAGTCCGACAGCGGGGGCAGGAGAGACCCAGTACTTC. Protein sequence: CASSPTAGAGETQYF. The chain employs TRBV25-1 and TRBJ2-5; 8 bases map to TRBD2. CDR1 MGHDK and CDR2 SYGVNS come from the germline V gene. The CDR3 has 15 amino acids. The trim removed 5 bases at V and 4 bases at J, leaving 9 bases unmatched.

This rearrangement joins TRBV9 to TRBJ2-3; D perhaps matches TRBD2 (6 bases). With 0 bases removed from V and 0 bases from J, the gap between germline ends came to 11 bases. CDR1 is SGDLS and CDR2 is YYNGEE in the germline V gene. The CDR3 is 16 amino acids. The CDR3 sequence is CASSVEAGTSTDTQYF. In nucleotides, the CDR3 is TGTGCCAGCAGCGTAGAGGCGGGAACTAGCACAGATACGCAGTATTTT.